The 21 T cell receptor beta chains listed next were all sequenced from one sample in a study of cytomegalovirus exposure and HLA in healthy donors. The primer mix had 60 Vbeta and 13 Jbeta primers. Sequencing was performed with immunoSEQ multiplex PCR; in TCRdb, only in-frame clones are kept and a portion is missing. This table holds some 200,000 clones, roughly 89% found once. The sample comprised PBMCs. The origin of the receptors is a woman between 18 and 29 years old in good health and CMV-seronegative.

The rearrangement joins TRBV19 to TRBJ2-7; the match to TRBD1 covers 9 bases. The CDR3 is 15 residues long. The V segment lost 6 bases and the J segment 3 bases; nucleotides outside the gene matches: 9. Germline V CDR1 and CDR2: LNHDA, SQIVND (reference sequence). The CDR3 reads CASRDPGTGNYEQYF. As DNA, the CDR3 is TGTGCCAGTAGAGACCCCGGGACAGGGAACTACGAGCAGTACTTC.

The chain joins TRBV29-1 to TRBJ1-1, with D possibly matching TRBD1 (6 bases). Deletions cut 6 bases from V and 8 bases from J, with 13 bases between. Germline V gene lookup returns CDR1 SQVTM and CDR2 ANQGSEA. The CDR3 has 11 amino acids. The CDR3 nucleotides are TGCAGCGTCGCGACCCAGGGGGAAGCTTTCTTT. Amino acid sequence: CSVATQGEAFF.

This chain links TRBV2 with TRBJ2-1, with TRBD2 matching 12 bases. CDR3 size: 18 residues. Germline-derived CDR1 and CDR2 are SNHLY and FYNNEI. The V segment lost 10 bases and the J segment 0 bases; nucleotides outside the gene matches: 13. In DNA, the CDR3 is TGTGCCAAACAACCGGGACTAGCGGGTAAAAGCTCCTACAATGAGCAGTTCTTC. Protein sequence: CAKQPGLAGKSSYNEQFF.

This rearrangement joins TRBV5-1 to TRBJ2-7; D is possibly TRBD1 (6 bases). The ends were cut back, 6 bases at V and 4 bases at J, with 14 bases in the middle. Looked up from germline, CDR1 is SGHRS and CDR2 is YFSETQ. CDR3 length: 13 residues. The CDR3 here is CASTPDRPYEQYF. The CDR3 DNA reads TGCGCCAGCACCCCGGACAGACCTTACGAGCAGTACTTC.

Concerning this clone: At the DNA level, this CDR3 is encoded by other sequences in the same sample as well. V gene TRBV2 combines with J gene TRBJ2-5; the match to TRBD2 covers 7 bases. The CDR3 covers 15 residues. V dropped 3 bases and J dropped 1; count of bases not matched to a gene: 5. Germline V CDR1 and CDR2: SNHLY, FYNNEI. The CDR3 DNA reads TGTGCCAGCAGTGAGGCTAGCGGAGGCCAAGAGACCCAGTACTTC. Translation: CASSEASGGQETQYF.

In this sample, this clone turned up a few times. The V gene is TRBV7-9, the J gene TRBJ1-4, with a possible D match to TRBD1 (5 bases). V was shortened by 4 bases and J by 0 bases, with 9 bases between the two germline ends. The CDR3 covers 15 residues. In germline, CDR1 is SEHNR, CDR2 FQNEAQ (reference sequence). CDR3: CASSWGVATNEKLFF. The CDR3 DNA is TGTGCCAGCAGCTGGGGGGTAGCAACTAATGAAAAACTGTTTTTT.

The chain is built from TRBV7-2 and TRBJ1-3, with D tentatively TRBD1 (5 bases). Germline loops: CDR1 SGHTA, CDR2 FQGNSA. V shed 1 base and J shed 1 base, with 14 bases lying between them. There are 17 residues in the CDR3. This CDR3 reads CASSLGGRVFSGNTIYF. For the CDR3, the DNA is TGTGCCAGCAGCTTAGGCGGCAGGGTATTTTCTGGAAACACCATATATTTT.

The chain couples TRBV7-9 to TRBJ2-5, with TRBD2 matching 12 bases. Germline V gives CDR1 SEHNR, CDR2 FQNEAQ (reference sequence). With 5 bases clipped from V and 4 bases from J, the junction kept 2 bases outside the gene matches. The CDR3 is 14 residues long. CDR3 bases: TGTGCCAGCAGCGGACTAGCGGGACCAGAGACCCAGTACTTC. It is translated as CASSGLAGPETQYF.

The J gene is TRBJ1-1, the V gene TRBV2; D ambiguous. This CDR3 region has 14 residues. The V gene's germline CDR1 is SNHLY and CDR2 FYNNEI. V was cut by 6 bases and J by 5 bases, with 16 bases left in between. Written as DNA, the CDR3 is TGTGCCAGCAGGGAGGGCCTTGTGAGTACTGAAGCTTTCTTT. Translated, it gives CASREGLVSTEAFF.

The V gene is TRBV5-6, the J gene TRBJ1-4; possibly TRBD1 for D (5 bases). Germline CDR1 is SGHDT and CDR2 is YYEEEE. V gave up 3 bases and J gave up 8 bases, with 14 bases separating them. The length of the CDR3 is 14 residues. The DNA of the CDR3 is TGTGCCAGCAGCTGGGGCTCATTTTACGAAAAACTGTTTTTT. As protein: CASSWGSFYEKLFF.

The chain combines TRBV5-4 with TRBJ2-7; maybe TRBD1 (6 bases). CDR3 length: 15 amino acids. V was cut by 4 bases and J by 2 bases, with 16 bases left in between. Germline V gene sequence: CDR1 SGHNT, CDR2 YYREEE (reference sequence). The CDR3 loop is CASSLGQSLPYEQYF. The CDR3, as DNA: TGTGCCAGCAGCCTGGGACAAAGCCTTCCCTACGAGCAGTACTTC. Combining the CDR3 with reference TRBV5-4 and TRBJ2-7 gives the whole variable domain ETGVTQSPTHLIKTRGQQVTLRCSSQSGHNTVSWYQQALGQGPQFIFQYYREEENGRGNFPPRFSGLQFPNYSSELNVNALELDDSALYLCASSLGQSLPYEQYFGPGTRLTVT.

This chain links TRBV4-1 with TRBJ2-7; 11 bases line up with TRBD2. Germline V gene lookup returns CDR1 MGHRA and CDR2 YSYEKL. The CDR3 runs 18 residues. V was pared by 3 bases and J by 0 bases, with 10 bases of the junction left unmatched. The CDR3 DNA reads TGCGCCAGCAGCCAGCTCGCCAGACTAGCGGGGAGCTCCTACGAGCAGTACTTC. Its protein is CASSQLARLAGSSYEQYF.

V and J are TRBV9 and TRBJ2-3; 7 nucleotides align to TRBD2. V was clipped by 0 bases and J by 5 bases; unmatched bases: 9. Germline loops: CDR1 SGDLS, CDR2 YYNGEE. The CDR3 is 16 amino acids. The CDR3 protein is CASSVASGAFGDTQYF. CDR3 DNA: TGTGCCAGCAGCGTAGCAAGCGGGGCCTTCGGAGATACGCAGTATTTT.

The rearrangement links TRBV29-1 to TRBJ2-3; the D is unclear. V was pared by 5 bases and J by 4 bases, with 19 bases between. CDR3 size: 15 residues. Germline V gene sequence: CDR1 SQVTM, CDR2 ANQGSEA. The CDR3 is CSVQTHLALADTQYF. In nucleotides, the CDR3 is TGCAGCGTTCAAACCCACCTGGCCCTGGCAGATACGCAGTATTTT.

This chain uses TRBV5-5 with TRBJ1-3, with 7 bases aligning to TRBD1. CDR1 SGHKS and CDR2 YYEKEE come from the germline V gene (reference sequence). V was pared by 2 bases and J by 0 bases, with 8 bases of the junction left unmatched. The CDR3 covers 17 residues. In DNA, the CDR3 is TGTGCCAGCAGCTTTTGGACAGGCCGTTTCTCTGGAAACACCATATATTTT. It is translated as CASSFWTGRFSGNTIYF.

This clone has a single count. The chain links TRBV7-2 to TRBJ2-7, with D possibly TRBD2 on 6 matching bases. The CDR3 covers 16 residues. Germline lookup yields CDR1 SGHTA and CDR2 FQGNSA. The V end was cut by 1 base, the J end by 0 bases, with 13 bases between. The CDR3 spells CASSLGSSVASYEQYF. The DNA for the CDR3 is TGTGCCAGCAGCTTAGGTTCTAGCGTCGCCTCCTACGAGCAGTACTTC.

The chain couples TRBV15 to TRBJ1-2, with 7 bases aligning to TRBD1. With 5 bases clipped from V and 3 bases from J, the junction kept 0 bases outside the gene matches. The CDR3 contains 12 residues. CDR1 is LNHNV, CDR2 YYDKDF, per germline (reference sequence). CDR3 sequence (DNA): TGTGCCACCAGCGGGACAGACTATGGCTACACCTTC. Protein product: CATSGTDYGYTF.

The chain recombines TRBV5-4 with TRBJ1-2; tentatively, D is TRBD1 (6 bases). The V end lost 4 bases, the J end lost 8 bases, and 21 bases lay between the germline ends. Germline CDR1 SGHNT, CDR2 YYREEE (reference sequence). The CDR3 spans 15 residues. The CDR3: CASSQEEQGGRGYTF. CDR3 bases: TGTGCCAGCAGCCAAGAGGAACAGGGAGGGAGAGGCTACACCTTC. Filled out from reference TRBV5-4 and TRBJ1-2, the complete variable domain reads ETGVTQSPTHLIKTRGQQVTLRCSSQSGHNTVSWYQQALGQGPQFIFQYYREEENGRGNFPPRFSGLQFPNYSSELNVNALELDDSALYLCASSQEEQGGRGYTFGSGTRLTVV.

The chain links TRBV4-2 to TRBJ1-4; 9 bases match TRBD1. The CDR3 consists of 16 residues. Looked up from germline, CDR1 is LGHNA and CDR2 is YNFKEQ. J gave up 4 bases and V 0 bases, and 3 bases lay outside the gene matches. DNA for the CDR3: TGTGCCAGCAGCCAAGATGAGGACAGGGGTAATGAAAAACTGTTTTTT. Translated, it gives CASSQDEDRGNEKLFF.

The chain links TRBV11-3 to TRBJ2-7; TRBD1 agrees at 10 bases. Trimming at V came to 0 bases and at J to 3 bases, leaving 8 bases not matched to a gene. This CDR3 has 17 residues. Germline CDR1 and CDR2: SGHNT and YENEEA. CDR3 protein: CASSLEPPDRGLYEQYF. CDR3 DNA sequence: TGTGCCAGCAGCTTAGAACCCCCCGACAGGGGGCTCTACGAGCAGTACTTC.

This chain uses TRBV2 with TRBJ2-7, with D possibly matching TRBD1 (5 bases). The germline V and J ends were trimmed by 0 bases and 7 bases, with 16 bases remaining between them. The germline gives CDR1 SNHLY, CDR2 FYNNEI. This CDR3 has 15 residues. The CDR3: CASSEAGQGSMEQYF. DNA of the CDR3: TGTGCCAGCAGTGAAGCGGGTCAGGGATCCATGGAGCAGTACTTC.